This entry lists 13 T cell receptor beta chains sequenced from one sample in a study of cytomegalovirus exposure and HLA in healthy donors. Using immunoSEQ multiplex PCR, the repertoire was profiled, and TCRdb retains in-frame clones only, with some absent. Here the sample spans approximately 280,000 clones, 65% to 90% being singletons. Sequencing was done on a sample of PBMCs. Source of these receptors: a woman aged 18-29 years in good health and CMV-seronegative.

The genes are TRBV5-1 and TRBJ2-1; 12 bases are shared with TRBD2. The CDR3 totals 15 residues. The germline V gene encodes CDR1 SGHRS and CDR2 YFSETQ. Losses at the gene ends were 3 bases for V and 5 bases for J; bases not matched to a gene: 3. The CDR3 sequence: CASSSLAGGHNEQFF. CDR3 coding DNA: TGCGCCAGCAGCTCACTAGCGGGAGGCCACAATGAGCAGTTCTTC. The full variable domain, completed using reference TRBV5-1 and TRBJ2-1, is KAGVTQTPRYLIKTRGQQVTLSCSPISGHRSVSWYQQTPGQGLQFLFEYFSETQRNKGNFPGRFSGRQFSNSRSEMNVSTLELGDSALYLCASSSLAGGHNEQFFGPGTRLTVL.

The V and J genes are TRBV6-5 and TRBJ1-3, with TRBD1 matching over 7 bases. The J segment lost 2 bases and the V segment lost 5 bases, leaving 3 bases of the junction unmatched. CDR1 and CDR2 from the germline V gene are MNHEY and SVGAGI. The CDR3 has 14 residues. In DNA form, the CDR3 reads TGTGCCAGCAGTATGGACAGGCCTGGAAACACCATATATTTT. Translated, it gives CASSMDRPGNTIYF.

CDR3 sequence: CATSRDREGQGTEAFF. CDR3 DNA sequence: TGTGCCACCAGCAGAGATCGGGAGGGGCAAGGCACTGAAGCTTTCTTT. The chain joins TRBV15 to TRBJ1-1, with TRBD1 as a possible D gene (5 bases). V was trimmed by 0 bases and J by 4 bases, leaving 15 bases between them. The CDR3 spans 16 residues. Germline CDR1 LNHNV, CDR2 YYDKDF (reference sequence).

CDR3 sequence: CASSPQREAQETQYF. CDR3 in DNA: TGTGCCAGCTCACCACAGCGGGAGGCCCAAGAGACCCAGTACTTC. The chain has TRBV18 and TRBJ2-5; 9 nucleotides align to TRBD2. Germline V gene sequence: CDR1 KGHSH, CDR2 LQKENI. V trimming: 1 base; J trimming: 1 base; junction bases outside the gene matches: 1. The CDR3 contains 15 residues.

The chain has TRBV5-4 and TRBJ2-1, with 7 nucleotides matching TRBD2. The CDR3 sequence is 14 residues long. V shed 2 bases, J shed 5 bases, and the junction held 4 bases outside the gene matches. Per germline, CDR1 SGHNT and CDR2 YYREEE (reference sequence). Here the CDR3 DNA reads TGTGCCAGCAGCTTCGGCGGGAGCAACAATGAGCAGTTCTTC. Amino acid sequence: CASSFGGSNNEQFF.

To note about this clone: This sample also contains other DNA sequences that code for the same CDR3. V gene TRBV27 combines with J gene TRBJ2-3; 7 bases map to TRBD2. J was trimmed by 0 bases and V by 2 bases; bases with no gene match: 5. CDR1 is MNHEY and CDR2 is SMNVEV in the germline V gene (reference sequence). The CDR3 contains 16 residues. CDR3 in DNA: TGTGCCAGCAGTTTACGTCCCGGGGGGAGCACAGATACGCAGTATTTT. It translates to CASSLRPGGSTDTQYF.

This chain uses TRBV4-3 with TRBJ2-2, with TRBD1 matching 7 bases. The CDR3 length is 18 residues. With 0 bases clipped from V and 1 base from J, the junction kept 8 bases outside the gene matches. Germline V gene sequence: CDR1 LGHNA, CDR2 YSLEER. The DNA of the CDR3 is TGCGCCAGCAGCCAAGAAAGGGTCAGGGGGATGAACACCGGGGAGCTGTTTTTT. Its translation: CASSQERVRGMNTGELFF.

The chain uses TRBV21-1 and TRBJ1-1; the table gives TRBD1 as D, unverified against the DNA. TRBV21-1 is designated a pseudogene. The CDR3 is 12 residues long. In DNA form, the CDR3 reads TGTGCCAGCTTGACAGGGGACACTGAAGCTTTCTTT. Translating it yields CASLTGDTEAFF.

The J gene is TRBJ2-7, the V gene TRBV2, with 9 positions matching TRBD1. Germline V gene sequence: CDR1 SNHLY, CDR2 FYNNEI. The CDR3 is 13 amino acids. V lost 5 bases, J lost 3 bases, and 2 bases stayed unmatched. For the CDR3, the DNA is TGTGCCAGCAGTTCGGGACAGGGCTACGAGCAGTACTTC. It specifies CASSSGQGYEQYF.

The chain recombines TRBV4-3 with TRBJ2-7; D remains unclear. CDR1 and CDR2 (germline): LGHNA, YSLEER. Between the trimmed V and J ends, which lost 0 bases and 4 bases, there was a span of 10 bases. CDR3 length equals 14 residues. The CDR3 DNA is TGCGCCAGCAGCCAAGATGCGTCCCTTTACGAGCAGTACTTC. It yields the protein CASSQDASLYEQYF.

The gene calls are TRBV21-1 and TRBJ2-3; TRBD2, the table's D call, was not compared with the DNA. TRBV21-1 is an annotated pseudogene. The CDR3 is 11 amino acids. CDR3 in DNA: TGTGCCAGCAGCTCCGAGGATACGCAGTATTTT. Translated, it gives CASSSEDTQYF.

The rearrangement joins TRBV27 to TRBJ1-1; no clear D gene. In germline, CDR1 is MNHEY, CDR2 SMNVEV (reference sequence). V gave up 5 bases and J gave up 3 bases, with 10 bases separating them. The CDR3 has 13 residues. This chain's CDR3 is CASSQTKDTEAFF. CDR3 sequence (DNA): TGTGCCAGCAGTCAGACTAAGGACACTGAAGCTTTCTTT.

The rearrangement joins TRBV13 to TRBJ1-3, with a possible D match to TRBD1 (6 bases). V was clipped by 2 bases and J by 0 bases, with 11 bases between them. This CDR3 region has 16 residues. Per germline, CDR1 PRHDT and CDR2 FYEKMQ (reference sequence). Written as DNA, the CDR3 is TGTGCCAGCAGCTTACTGGGGGCTCTCTCTGGAAACACCATATATTTT. Amino acids: CASSLLGALSGNTIYF.